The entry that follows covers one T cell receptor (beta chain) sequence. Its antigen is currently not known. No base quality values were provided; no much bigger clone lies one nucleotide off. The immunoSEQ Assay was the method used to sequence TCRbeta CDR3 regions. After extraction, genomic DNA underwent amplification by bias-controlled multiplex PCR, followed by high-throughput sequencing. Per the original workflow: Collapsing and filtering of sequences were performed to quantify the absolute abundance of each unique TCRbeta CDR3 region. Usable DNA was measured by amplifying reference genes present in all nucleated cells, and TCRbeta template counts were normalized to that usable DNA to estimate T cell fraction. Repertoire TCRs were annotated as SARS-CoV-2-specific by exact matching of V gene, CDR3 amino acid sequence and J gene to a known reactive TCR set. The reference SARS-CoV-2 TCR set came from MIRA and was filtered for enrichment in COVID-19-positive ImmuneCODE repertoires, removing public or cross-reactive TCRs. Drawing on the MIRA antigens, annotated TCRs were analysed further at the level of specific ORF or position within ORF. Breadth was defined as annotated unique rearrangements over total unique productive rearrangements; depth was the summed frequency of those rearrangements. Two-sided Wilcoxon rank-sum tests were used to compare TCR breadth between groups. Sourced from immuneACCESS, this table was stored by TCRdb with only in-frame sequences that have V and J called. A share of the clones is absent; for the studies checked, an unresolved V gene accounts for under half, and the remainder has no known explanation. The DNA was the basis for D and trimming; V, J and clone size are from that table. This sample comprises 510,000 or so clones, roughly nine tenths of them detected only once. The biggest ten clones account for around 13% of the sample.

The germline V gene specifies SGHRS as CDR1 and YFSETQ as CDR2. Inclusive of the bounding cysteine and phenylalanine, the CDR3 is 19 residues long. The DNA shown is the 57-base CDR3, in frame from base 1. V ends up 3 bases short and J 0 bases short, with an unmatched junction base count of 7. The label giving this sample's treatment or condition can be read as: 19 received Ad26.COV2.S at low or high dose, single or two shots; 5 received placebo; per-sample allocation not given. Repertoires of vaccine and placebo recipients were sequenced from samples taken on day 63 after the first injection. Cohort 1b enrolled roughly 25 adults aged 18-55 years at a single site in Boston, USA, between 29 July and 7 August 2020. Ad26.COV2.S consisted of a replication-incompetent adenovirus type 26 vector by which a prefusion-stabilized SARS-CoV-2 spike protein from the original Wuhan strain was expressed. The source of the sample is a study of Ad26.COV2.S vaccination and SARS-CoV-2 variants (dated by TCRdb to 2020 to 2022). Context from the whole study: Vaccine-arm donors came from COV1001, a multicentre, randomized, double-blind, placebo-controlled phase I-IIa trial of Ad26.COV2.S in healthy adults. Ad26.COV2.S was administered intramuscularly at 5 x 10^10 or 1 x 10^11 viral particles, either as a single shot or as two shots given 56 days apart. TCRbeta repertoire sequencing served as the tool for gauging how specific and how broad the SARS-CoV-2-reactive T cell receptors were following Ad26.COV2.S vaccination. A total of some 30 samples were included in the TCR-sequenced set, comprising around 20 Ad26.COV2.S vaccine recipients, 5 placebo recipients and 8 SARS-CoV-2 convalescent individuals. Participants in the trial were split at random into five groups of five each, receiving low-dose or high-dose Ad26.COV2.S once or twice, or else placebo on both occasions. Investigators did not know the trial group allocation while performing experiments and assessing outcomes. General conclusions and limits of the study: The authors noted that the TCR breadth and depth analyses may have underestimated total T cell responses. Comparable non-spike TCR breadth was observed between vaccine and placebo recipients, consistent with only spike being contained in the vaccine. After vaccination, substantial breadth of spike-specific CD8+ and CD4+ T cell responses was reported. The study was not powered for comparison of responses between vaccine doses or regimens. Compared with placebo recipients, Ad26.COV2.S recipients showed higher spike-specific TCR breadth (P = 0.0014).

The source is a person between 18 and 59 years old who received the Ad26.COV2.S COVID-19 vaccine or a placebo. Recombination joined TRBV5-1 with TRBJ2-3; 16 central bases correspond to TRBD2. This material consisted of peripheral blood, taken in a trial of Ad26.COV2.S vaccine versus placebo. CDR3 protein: CASSSGLAGGIPSTDTQYF. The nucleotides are TGCGCCAGCAGCTCGGGACTAGCGGGAGGGATACCTAGCACAGATACGCAGTATTTT.